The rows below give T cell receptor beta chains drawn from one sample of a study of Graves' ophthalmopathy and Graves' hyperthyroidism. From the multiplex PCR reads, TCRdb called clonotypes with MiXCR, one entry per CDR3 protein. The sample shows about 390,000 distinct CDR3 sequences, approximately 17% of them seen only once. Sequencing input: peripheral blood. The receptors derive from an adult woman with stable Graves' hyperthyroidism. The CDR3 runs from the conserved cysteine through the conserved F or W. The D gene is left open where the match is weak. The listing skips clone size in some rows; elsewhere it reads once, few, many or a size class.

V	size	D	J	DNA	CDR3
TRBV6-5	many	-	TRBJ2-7	TGTGCCAGCAGTTCCCCCCCCAAGGGAAGGTACGAGCAGTACTTC	CASSSPPKGRYEQYF
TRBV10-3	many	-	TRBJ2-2	TGTGCCATCCCCCCCGCCGGGGGGCCGGGACTTAACTCGAACACCGGGGAGCTGTTTTTT	CAIPPAGGPGLNSNTGELFF
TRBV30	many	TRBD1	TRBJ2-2	TGTGCCTGGGGTTCCGGACAGGGGTTCACCGGGGAGCTGTTTTTT	CAWGSGQGFTGELFF
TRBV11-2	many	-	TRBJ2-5	TGTGCCAGCAGGGATAGGGGTGTGGGTGCAGAAGAGACCCAGTACTTC	CASRDRGVGAEETQYF
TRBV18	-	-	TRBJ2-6	TGTGCCAGCAAAACCGGGAGCTCTGGGGCCAACGTCCTGACTTTC	CASKTGSSGANVLTF
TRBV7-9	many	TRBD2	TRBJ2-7	TGTGCCAGCAGCTTAGACAGCGGGAGGATTTCCGAGCAGTACTTC	CASSLDSGRISEQYF
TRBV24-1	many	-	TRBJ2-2	TGTGCCACCAGGGATTCCGGGGAGCTGTTTTTT	CATRDSGELFF
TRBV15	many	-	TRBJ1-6	TGTGCCACCAGCAGAGGGTTAGGGTGGTCACCCCTCCACTTT	CATSRGLGWSPLHF
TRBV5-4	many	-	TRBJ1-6	TGTGCCAGCAGCTTGGATTCCCATGCGGATAATTCACCCCTCCACTTT	CASSLDSHADNSPLHF
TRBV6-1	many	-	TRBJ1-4	TGTGCCAGCATTGAGCCTGGGGGCGAAAAACTGTTTTTT	CASIEPGGEKLFF
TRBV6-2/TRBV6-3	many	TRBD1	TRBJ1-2	TGTGCCAGCAGTTACACGGACAGGGCGTGGGATGGCTACACCTTC	CASSYTDRAWDGYTF
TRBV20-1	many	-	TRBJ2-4	TGCAGTGCTAGAGGAGGCCTAGCCAAAAACATTCAGTACTTC	CSARGGLAKNIQYF
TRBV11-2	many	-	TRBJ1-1	TGTGCCAGCAGCCCCTTACGAGTGAGTCACGAAGCTTTCTTT	CASSPLRVSHEAFF
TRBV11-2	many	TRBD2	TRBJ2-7	TGTGCCAGCAGTCCCCAGCGGGAGGCCCACGAGCAGTACTTC	CASSPQREAHEQYF
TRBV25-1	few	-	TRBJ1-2	TGTGCCAGCGGGAGTAACTATGGCTACACCTTC	CASGSNYGYTF
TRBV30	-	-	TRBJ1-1	TGTGCCTGGAGGTTTGGGGTGAACACTGAAGCTTTCTTT	CAWRFGVNTEAFF
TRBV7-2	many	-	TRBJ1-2	TGTGCCAGCAGCCAAGGTGGACATGTTGTGAGCTACACCTTC	CASSQGGHVVSYTF
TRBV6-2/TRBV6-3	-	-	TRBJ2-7	TGTGCCAGCAGTTCTCGGGTTTCCGGGGCCAACGAGCAGTACTTC	CASSSRVSGANEQYF
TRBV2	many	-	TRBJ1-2	TGTGCCAGCCAAGTGGTAGGCAGGCGAGCAAACTATGGCTACACCTTC	CASQVVGRRANYGYTF
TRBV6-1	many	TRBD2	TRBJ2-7	TGTGCCAGCAGTGAAGCTCGCGGCGGGAGGGCTGTTTACGAGCAGTACTTC	CASSEARGGRAVYEQYF